Presented here are 8 T cell receptor beta chains from one specimen sequenced in a study of metastatic and nonmetastatic thyroid tumors (TCRdb year 2020). Before undergoing thyroid surgery, none of the patients had been given any kind of treatment. Library creation used PCR. Sequencing took place on an Illumina HiSeq 4000. The public reads were reanalyzed by TCRdb: fastp trimming at Q25, MiXCR alignment, in-frame beta chains only. This sample is represented by 30,000 to 35,000 clones; around 20% of them were singletons. Together, the top ten hold 22% of the sample. Sequenced: blood. These receptor sequences come from a female donor with papillary thyroid cancer or a benign thyroid nodule (not recorded which). Some clones in this sample may be carry-over from other donors' samples.

This chain links TRBV9 with TRBJ1-2, with D hard to call. V lost 4 bases and J 6 bases, leaving 16 bases between the germline ends. Per the germline V gene, CDR1 is SGDLS and CDR2 is YYNGEE. The CDR3 contains 14 residues. This chain's CDR3 is CASSPAPRTNGYTF. The CDR3 coding sequence is TGTGCCAGCAGCCCCGCCCCCAGGACGAATGGCTACACCTTC.

This clone came up many times. The chain couples TRBV7-2 to TRBJ2-3; TRBD2 aligns across 13 bases. The CDR3 is 16 amino acids. Per the germline V gene, CDR1 is SGHTA and CDR2 is FQGNSA. V trimming: 5 bases; J trimming: 3 bases; junction bases outside the gene matches: 5. CDR3 nucleotides: TGTGCCAGCAGCCTATTGGGACTAGCGGGGACAGATACGCAGTATTTT. Amino acid sequence: CASSLLGLAGTDTQYF.

This clone was seen many times. The chain couples TRBV27 to TRBJ2-7; D may correspond to TRBD1 or TRBD2 (6 bases each). V lost 5 bases to trimming and J lost 3 bases, with 17 bases between them. The length of the CDR3 is 15 residues. Looked up from germline, CDR1 is MNHEY and CDR2 is SMNVEV (reference sequence). CDR3 region: CASSPHSQGGYEQYF. CDR3 sequence (DNA): TGTGCCAGCAGTCCGCATTCACAGGGAGGCTACGAGCAGTACTTC.

By proportion, this clone is medium-sized. This sequence joins TRBV2 and TRBJ1-6; no reliable D call. V was pared by 8 bases and J by 0 bases, with 11 bases between. Per germline, CDR1 SNHLY and CDR2 FYNNEI. The CDR3 covers 15 residues. The CDR3 here is CASSRSSSYNSPLHF. CDR3 in DNA: TGTGCCAGCTCCAGGTCGAGCTCCTATAATTCACCCCTCCACTTT.

This clone was found many times. The chain has TRBV7-9 and TRBJ2-2, with D perhaps TRBD1 or TRBD2 (5 bases each). Germline V gene sequence: CDR1 SEHNR, CDR2 FQNEAQ (reference sequence). The V end lost 5 bases, the J end lost 3 bases, and 13 bases lay between the germline ends. There are 15 residues in the CDR3. In nucleotides, the CDR3 is TGTGCCAGCAGCCCACCAAGGGGAGACACCGGGGAGCTGTTTTTT. Residues: CASSPPRGDTGELFF.

This clone was seen repeatedly, ten times or more. The genes are TRBV10-3 and TRBJ1-5; TRBD1 matches at 7 bases. The CDR3 length is 14 residues. V lost 8 bases to trimming and J lost 0 bases; unmatched junction nucleotides: 4. Germline V CDR1 and CDR2: ENHRY, SYGVKD. CDR3 in DNA: TGTGCCATCTGCCGGGACAGTAGCAATCAGCCCCAGCATTTT. Its translation: CAICRDSSNQPQHF.

This clone was seen a handful of times. This chain uses TRBV2 with TRBJ1-6; 8 bases align to TRBD1. CDR1 is SNHLY, CDR2 FYNNEI, per germline. The CDR3 has 15 amino acids. V dropped 6 bases and J dropped 4; count of bases not matched to a gene: 5. The CDR3 sequence is CASRVQGEYNSPLHF. As DNA, the CDR3 is TGTGCCAGCAGGGTACAGGGGGAATATAATTCACCCCTCCACTTT.

This clone was detected ten times or more. The chain employs TRBV13 and TRBJ2-3; TRBD1 might be the D (6 bases). CDR1 and CDR2 from the germline V gene are PRHDT and FYEKMQ (reference sequence). Trimming left V 2 bases short and J 5 bases short, with 11 bases between. The CDR3 is 14 residues long. This CDR3 is CASSLTGSRDTQYF. CDR3 in DNA: TGTGCCAGCAGCTTAACAGGGAGTAGAGATACGCAGTATTTT.